This entry lists 24 T cell receptor beta chains sequenced from one sample in a study of blood T cell repertoires in COVID-19. Sequencing used immunoSEQ multiplex PCR; TCRdb keeps in-frame clones, though not all of them. The sample records more than 80,000 clones, over 75% being singletons. The specimen was peripheral blood. Receptors originate from a woman older than 75 with COVID-19, enrolled during active disease.

V is TRBV14 and J is TRBJ1-1, with a weak D call TRBD1 (6 bases). V shed 0 bases and J shed 0 bases, with 20 bases lying between them. Germline assignment: CDR1 SGHDN and CDR2 FVKESK. The CDR3 is 19 amino acids. The CDR3 spells CASSQEPTRGGLMNTEAFF. The CDR3 DNA sequence: TGTGCCAGCAGCCAAGAACCTACCAGGGGCGGCCTTATGAACACTGAAGCTTTCTTT.

In regard to this clone: Other DNA sequences within the sample encode an identical CDR3. This rearrangement joins TRBV18 to TRBJ1-1; D not resolved. The CDR3 runs to 14 residues. Trimming pared 3 bases from V and 3 bases from J, leaving 11 bases between. Germline assignment: CDR1 KGHSH and CDR2 LQKENI. The CDR3 spells CASSPLSEDTEAFF. The CDR3 DNA reads as TGTGCCAGCTCACCGCTTAGCGAAGACACTGAAGCTTTCTTT.

This chain connects TRBV10-3 to TRBJ1-2; D perhaps matches TRBD1 (5 bases). Deletions cut 0 bases from V and 3 bases from J, with 8 bases between. This CDR3 comprises 14 residues. Germline V lookup: CDR1 ENHRY, CDR2 SYGVKD. The CDR3 here is CAISESRQYYGYTF. CDR3 coding DNA: TGTGCCATCAGTGAGTCGAGACAGTACTATGGCTACACCTTC.

The chain joins TRBV28 to TRBJ2-7, with 9 nucleotides matching TRBD2. Trimming at V came to 2 bases and at J to 7 bases, leaving 6 bases not matched to a gene. The CDR3 spans 14 residues. CDR1 is MDHEN and CDR2 is SYDVKM in the germline V gene. The DNA of the CDR3 is TGTGCCAGCAGTTTAGCGGGAGGGCCTCGTGAGCAGTACTTC. This gives the protein CASSLAGGPREQYF. Filled out from reference TRBV28 and TRBJ2-7, the complete variable domain reads DVKVTQSSRYLVKRTGEKVFLECVQDMDHENMFWYRQDPGLGLRLIYFSYDVKMKEKGDIPEGYSVSREKKERFSLILESASTNQTSMYLCASSLAGGPREQYFGPGTRLTVT.

The chain carries TRBV3-1 (or the pseudogene TRBV3-2) and TRBJ1-2; maybe TRBD1 (6 bases). The germline V and J ends were trimmed by 4 bases and 4 bases, with 16 bases remaining between them. The CDR3 totals 15 residues. The germline V gene encodes CDR1 LGHDT and CDR2 YNNKEL (reference sequence). The CDR3 DNA is TGTGCCAGCAGCCCTTACAGGGTACAAGGCTATGGCTACACCTTC. Translating it yields CASSPYRVQGYGYTF.

The J gene is TRBJ1-2, the V gene TRBV3-1 (or the pseudogene TRBV3-2); D is possibly TRBD1 (6 bases). The CDR3 runs to 15 residues. The germline V gene has CDR1 LGHDT and CDR2 YNNKEL (reference sequence). Trimming pared 4 bases from V and 5 bases from J, leaving 17 bases between. The CDR3 region is CASSRQWTDGYGYTF. The CDR3 nucleotides read TGTGCCAGCAGCCGACAATGGACAGACGGGTATGGCTACACCTTC.

The V and J genes are TRBV9 and TRBJ1-1, with no clear D. Per germline, CDR1 SGDLS and CDR2 YYNGEE. CDR3 length: 16 residues. Trimming left V 4 bases short and J 2 bases short, with 18 bases between. The CDR3 loop is CASSPRLFGSNTEAFF. CDR3 coding DNA: TGTGCCAGCAGCCCCCGATTGTTTGGCAGTAACACTGAAGCTTTCTTT. Filled out from reference TRBV9 and TRBJ1-1, the complete variable domain reads DSGVTQTPKHLITATGQRVTLRCSPRSGDLSVYWYQQSLDQGLQFLIQYYNGEERAKGNILERFSAQQFPDLHSELNLSSLELGDSALYFCASSPRLFGSNTEAFFGQGTRLTVV.

The chain carries TRBV18 and TRBJ1-1, with TRBD1 identical over 10 bases. After removal of 6 bases from V and 5 bases from J, the junction contained 6 bases not matched to a gene. This CDR3 contains 14 residues. CDR1 and CDR2 (germline): KGHSH, LQKENI. CDR3 protein: CASSRQGAETEAFF. CDR3 in DNA: TGTGCCAGCTCTCGACAGGGGGCGGAAACTGAAGCTTTCTTT.

The V gene is TRBV2, the J gene TRBJ2-7; D unclear. The length of the CDR3 is 16 residues. The germline V gene has CDR1 SNHLY and CDR2 FYNNEI. Trimming shortened V by 0 bases and J by 2 bases, and 14 bases separated the two germline ends. CDR3 DNA: TGTGCCAGCAGTGAAGCTTCCAGGTACGACACCTACGAGCAGTACTTC. Its translation is CASSEASRYDTYEQYF.

The chain recombines TRBV9 with TRBJ2-1; D might be TRBD1 (5 bases). The CDR3 has 13 residues. The germline V gene has CDR1 SGDLS and CDR2 YYNGEE. Trimming shortened V by 0 bases and J by 7 bases, and 8 bases separated the two germline ends. Here the CDR3 DNA reads TGTGCCAGCAGCGTAGAAGGGGCGAATGAGCAGTTCTTC. Translation gives CASSVEGANEQFF.

The V gene is TRBV9, the J gene TRBJ1-3, with D possibly TRBD1 on 5 matching bases. From germline, CDR1 is SGDLS and CDR2 YYNGEE. The germline V and J ends were trimmed by 3 bases and 4 bases, with 5 bases remaining between them. CDR3 length equals 12 residues. CDR3 sequence (DNA): TGTGCCAGCAGCGACAGGGGAAACACCATATATTTT. This sequence encodes CASSDRGNTIYF.

The table lists this clone with a count of one. J is TRBJ1-2 and V is TRBV19, with 12 nucleotides matching TRBD1. V trimming: 6 bases; J trimming: 3 bases; junction bases outside the gene matches: 2. This CDR3 spans 14 amino acids. Germline V gives CDR1 LNHDA, CDR2 SQIVND (reference sequence). CDR3 loop: CASRGQGADYGYTF. CDR3 in DNA: TGTGCCAGTAGGGGACAGGGGGCAGACTATGGCTACACCTTC.

The rearrangement links TRBV19 to TRBJ1-1, with a weak D call TRBD1 (5 bases). The germline CDR1 and CDR2 sequences are LNHDA and SQIVND (reference sequence). The CDR3 has 11 residues. Deletions cut 6 bases from V and 7 bases from J, with 9 bases between. As DNA, the CDR3 is TGTGCCAGTAGCAGACAGCTTGAAGCTTTCTTT. Translating it yields CASSRQLEAFF.

The table lists this clone with a few counts. The chain couples TRBV27 to TRBJ1-6; 10 bases are shared with TRBD1. J was trimmed by 10 bases and V by 5 bases; bases with no gene match: 2. Germline CDR1 reads MNHEY; CDR2 reads SMNVEV (reference sequence). The CDR3 is 13 amino acids. CDR3 amino acids: CASSATGGSPLHF. The CDR3 region has the DNA TGTGCCAGCAGTGCGACAGGGGGCTCACCCCTCCACTTT.

The chain carries TRBV18 and TRBJ1-2, with 9 positions matching TRBD1. This CDR3 region has 15 residues. V dropped 2 bases and J dropped 7; count of bases not matched to a gene: 8. Germline CDR1 is KGHSH and CDR2 is LQKENI. As DNA, the CDR3 is TGTGCCAGCTCACCATACGGGACAGGGTTACTTGGCTACACCTTC. Protein sequence: CASSPYGTGLLGYTF.

This clone was seen only a few times. This chain uses TRBV6-5 with TRBJ2-7, with D uncertain. The germline gives CDR1 MNHEY, CDR2 SVGAGI. The V gene lost 10 bases and the J gene lost 6 bases, with 19 bases spanning the gap. This CDR3 is built from 13 residues. The CDR3, as DNA: TGTGCCACCACCGGAGAGACCGGTTCCGAGCAGTACTTC. Residues: CATTGETGSEQYF.

The chain has TRBV27 and TRBJ2-3; 9 bases match TRBD2. Germline CDR1 is MNHEY and CDR2 is SMNVEV (reference sequence). The CDR3 sequence is 17 residues long. With 3 bases clipped from V and 5 bases from J, the junction kept 12 bases outside the gene matches. CDR3: CASSFKAGGPWEDTQYF. The CDR3 nucleotides are TGTGCCAGCAGTTTCAAGGCGGGAGGGCCTTGGGAAGATACGCAGTATTTT.

The rearrangement uses TRBV19 and TRBJ1-5; D uncertain. The CDR3 contains 14 residues. CDR1 and CDR2 (germline): LNHDA, SQIVND (reference sequence). The V gene lost 1 base and the J gene lost 6 bases, with 10 bases spanning the gap. CDR3 sequence: CASSIAGSSQPQHF. The CDR3 nucleotides read TGTGCCAGTAGTATAGCAGGCTCCAGTCAGCCCCAGCATTTT.

The V gene is TRBV7-9, the J gene TRBJ2-4; 8 bases fit TRBD2. The junction had 12 bases not matched to a gene; V was cut back by 8 bases and J by 9 bases. CDR1 is SEHNR, CDR2 FQNEAQ, per germline (reference sequence). This CDR3 spans 14 amino acids. As DNA, the CDR3 is TGTGCCAGCGGGCCGGGGGGGTACAATGGCATTCAGTACTTC. Encoded protein: CASGPGGYNGIQYF.

The V call is TRBV6-5, the J call TRBJ2-4, with 7 bases that match TRBD1. V gave up 0 bases and J gave up 8 bases; unmatched junction bases: 4. CDR1 is MNHEY, CDR2 SVGAGI, per germline. The CDR3 runs to 14 residues. The CDR3 coding sequence is TGTGCCAGCAGTTACTCGAGACAGGGACACATTCAGTACTTC. It codes for CASSYSRQGHIQYF.

J is TRBJ2-7 and V is TRBV5-8, with 9 bases identical to TRBD1. The CDR3 runs to 16 residues. The V gene's germline CDR1 is SGHTS and CDR2 YDEGEE. V was clipped by 3 bases and J by 5 bases; unmatched bases: 12. The CDR3 nucleotides read TGTGCCAGCAGCTCACACGAACGAGGGACAGGGAACGAGCAGTACTTC. It specifies CASSSHERGTGNEQYF.

This chain uses TRBV7-2 with TRBJ2-1; D perhaps matches TRBD1 (6 bases). V was shortened by 8 bases and J by 4 bases, with 15 bases between the two germline ends. CDR3 length equals 14 residues. Germline V gene data show CDR1 as SGHTA and CDR2 as FQGNSA. The CDR3 DNA follows: TGTGCCAGCGGGGGCCCTCCCCCTTACAATGAGCAGTTCTTC. Its protein is CASGGPPPYNEQFF.

The chain recombines TRBV30 with TRBJ2-1; 10 bases line up with TRBD2. This CDR3 contains 14 residues. With 2 bases clipped from V and 9 bases from J, the junction kept 7 bases outside the gene matches. Germline lookup yields CDR1 GTSNPN and CDR2 SVGIG (reference sequence). The CDR3, as DNA: TGTGCCTGGAGTCCCACTAGCGGGGTAGGTGAGCAGTTCTTC. Encoded protein: CAWSPTSGVGEQFF.

This chain links TRBV5-1 with TRBJ2-2, with TRBD1 matching 7 bases. The CDR3 has 13 residues. With V trimmed by 5 bases and J by 5 bases, 3 bases remained unmatched. Germline V CDR1 and CDR2: SGHRS, YFSETQ. The CDR3 loop is CASSLQGTGELFF. The CDR3 DNA is TGCGCCAGCAGTTTACAGGGGACCGGGGAGCTGTTTTTT.